These T cell receptor beta chains were read from a single sample in a study of cytomegalovirus exposure and HLA in healthy donors. Clones were read by immunoSEQ multiplex PCR, and TCRdb kept only the in-frame ones, dropping some. This sample contains about 210,000 clones. The sample taken for sequencing was PBMCs. These receptors originate from a woman in her twenties or thirties in good health and CMV-seropositive. CDR3s include the opening cysteine and the closing phenylalanine or tryptophan. A D gene is named only where the DNA matches it firmly.

D gene	CDR3 length	J gene	V gene	CDR3 DNA	CDR3 protein
NA	14	TRBJ2-7	TRBV7-2	TGTGCCAGCAGCTCTTCAGGGGCCCCCTACGAGCAGTACTTC	CASSSSGAPYEQYF
TRBD2	15	TRBJ2-3	TRBV10-1	TGCGCCAGCAGTGAACTAGCGGGAGAGACAGATACGCAGTATTTT	CASSELAGETDTQYF
TRBD1	18	TRBJ1-2	TRBV4-1	TGCGCCAGCAGCCAAGATATCTGGGACAGGGGGCCTCGGGCTGGCTACACCTTC	CASSQDIWDRGPRAGYTF
TRBD2	17	TRBJ2-3	TRBV9	TGTGCCAGCAGCCCCCGACTAGCGGGAGATCAGACAGATACGCAGTATTTT	CASSPRLAGDQTDTQYF
NA	16	TRBJ1-3	TRBV5-8	TGTGCCAGCAGACGGGGACTGCTGAGCTCTGGAAACACCATATATTTT	CASRRGLLSSGNTIYF
NA	13	TRBJ1-1	TRBV6-5	TGTGCCAGCAGTTATACAGGGTTCACTGAAGCTTTCTTT	CASSYTGFTEAFF
NA	10	TRBJ2-3	TRBV20-1	TGCAGTGCTGGGGAGTATACGCAGTATTTT	CSAGEYTQYF
TRBD1	17	TRBJ1-3	TRBV6-1	TGTGCCAGCAGTGAAAGCCCGAAGACAGGGGAAGGAAACACCATATATTTT	CASSESPKTGEGNTIYF
NA	15	TRBJ1-5	TRBV2	TGTGCCAGCAGCGAAGGCGGCAGCCGAAATCAGCCCCAGCATTTT	CASSEGGSRNQPQHF
NA	14	TRBJ2-5	TRBV5-1	TGCGCCAGCGGGCCTGACAGGATCCAAGAGACCCAGTACTTC	CASGPDRIQETQYF
NA	13	TRBJ2-3	TRBV6-5	TGTGCCAGCAGGCGGCAGCTCACAGATACGCAGTATTTT	CASRRQLTDTQYF
NA	12	TRBJ2-7	TRBV30	TGTGCCTGGAGTGCTTCAGGGGACGAGCAGTACTTC	CAWSASGDEQYF
NA	14	TRBJ1-2	TRBV6-6	TGTGCCAGCAGTTACGGTGGCGGTAACTATGGCTACACCTTC	CASSYGGGNYGYTF
NA	12	TRBJ2-7	TRBV12-5	TGTGCTAGTGGTCCCCTGGCAGGGCTGCAGTACTTC	CASGPLAGLQYF
TRBD1	14	TRBJ2-5	TRBV5-1	TGCGCCAGCAGCCCGGACAGGGGTCGGGAGACCCAGTACTTC	CASSPDRGRETQYF
TRBD1	15	TRBJ2-1	TRBV10-1	TGCGCCAGCGGGGCGGCGGGACAGGGATCGAATGAGCAGTTCTTC	CASGAAGQGSNEQFF
NA	13	TRBJ2-1	TRBV5-1	TGCGCCAGCGGCCCGACTTATAGGAGTGAGCAGTTCTTC	CASGPTYRSEQFF
NA	14	TRBJ1-2	TRBV6-6	TGTGCCAGCAGTTATGGCGGGAAGGTCTATGGCTACACCTTC	CASSYGGKVYGYTF
TRBD1	14	TRBJ2-7	TRBV4-1	TGCGCCAGCAGCCTCGCCGGGACAGGGACCGAGCAGTACTTC	CASSLAGTGTEQYF
TRBD1	13	TRBJ1-2	TRBV9	TGTGCCAGCAGCGGGTACAGGGGCCATGGCTACACCTTC	CASSGYRGHGYTF
NA	14	TRBJ1-5	TRBV6-5	TGTGCCAGCAGTTACGGGGGGACGGGCCAGCCCCAGCATTTT	CASSYGGTGQPQHF
TRBD1	12	TRBJ2-7	TRBV5-1	TGCGCCAGCAGCGAGGGACAGCACGAGCAGTACTTC	CASSEGQHEQYF
NA	12	TRBJ1-1	TRBV2	TGTGCCAGCAGTGGGCAGGCCGTCGTAGCTTTCTTT	CASSGQAVVAFF
TRBD1	14	TRBJ1-2	TRBV6-5	TGTGCCAGCAGTCTTAACAGGGGTGGCTATGGCTACACCTTC	CASSLNRGGYGYTF
NA	15	TRBJ1-1	TRBV6-5	TGTGCCAGCAGTTACGCCGGACAGCTGAACACTGAAGCTTTCTTT	CASSYAGQLNTEAFF